What follows is one TCR beta chain and its context. Alongside a J-beta primer mix, a sample-barcoded 5' primer served in a second PCR lasting about 7 to 12 cycles. The template-switch adaptor was a 5' adaptor with 12 random nucleotides. It tagged each cDNA molecule. Per-sample output comprised a minimum of 2.5 million paired-end reads containing CDR3. TCRdb re-called the 5' RACE reads with MiXCR, one entry per CDR3 protein. The repertoire holds 700,000 to 950,000 distinct CDR3 sequences, with roughly 64% as singletons. The data were obtained in a study of blood T cells in healthy people across ages. The junction had 3 bases not matched to a gene; V was cut back by 5 bases and J by 0 bases. The germline V gene encodes CDR1 ENHRY and CDR2 SYGVKD. CDR3 length: 15 residues.

This sequence originates from a man younger than 45 in good health. The sequencing input was blood. This chain joins TRBV10-3 and TRBJ2-2, with TRBD1 identical over 7 bases. The CDR3 nucleotides read TGTGCCATCAGTTCGGACAGGTCGAACACCGGGGAGCTGTTTTTT. Translated, it gives CAISSDRSNTGELFF.